Listed here is a single TCR beta chain. This clone was detected only a few times. Its binding antigen is unknown. No quality values exist for individual bases; no much larger clone is one base distant. In total, fewer than 750 healthy bone marrow donors made up the cohort. At the time of sampling, every cohort member was nominally healthy, though immune exposures that went unrecorded were likely present. The donor was CMV seropositive and was included in the group of 250 to 300 seropositive cohort members. Every donor gave a peripheral blood sample, and the peripheral blood mononuclear cells from that sample were used for TCR beta sequencing. The Qiagen DNeasy Blood Extraction Kit was used to extract genomic DNA from the blood cell samples. This record comes from a study of cytomegalovirus exposure and HLA in healthy donors (dated by TCRdb to 2016 to 2017). Looking at the study overall: In an earlier analysis of roughly 500 of the donors, 250 to 350 Gb of sequence data and 117 million unique TCR beta sequences from roughly 190 million T cells were reported. An early release that covered some 640 HLA-typed donors contained around 330 gigabases of sequencing data and tens of millions of unique TCR sequences. Of the roughly 400 genotyped donors, around 81% fell in the genetic ancestry cluster associated with self-reported Caucasian donors. The aim of the study was to test whether cataloging public T cell receptors could identify signatures of past pathogen exposure. The T cell repertoires of 700 or so subjects were profiled by immunosequencing and related to cytomegalovirus serostatus. Besides the first cohort of roughly 640 subjects, a separate validation cohort made up of over a hundred different subjects was used. The study combined high-throughput TCR immunosequencing, statistical association of individual TCRs with disease status, and machine learning to predict cytomegalovirus infection status. A later analysis re-analyzed previously published TCR beta repertoires from 660 or so donors and added high-resolution HLA genotyping to study TCR occurrence patterns. Rather than using new phenotypic data, the later analysis identified candidate immune exposures from TCR beta sequences and from how often those sequences occurred across donors. In an earlier analysis of about 590 of the donors, high-throughput TCR beta sequencing was used to judge whether each TCR beta V gene segment behaved as functional or pseudogenic. Alongside the repertoire data, information on donor age, sex, ethnicity and CMV serostatus was compiled. A later genetic analysis took genome-wide SNP genotypes for about 55% of the 666 donors and used that subset as a discovery cohort. Every repertoire in the discovery cohort had been generated on one and the same sequencing platform. Class I and class II HLA loci were covered by the typing at four-digit resolution. The number of donors typed differed by locus, with about 629-630 for A, B, C, DRB1 and DQB1, around 520 for DQA1, nearly 610 for DPA1, and some 440 for DPB1. Roughly five DR-DQ haplotypes were handled as single units for association and clustering because linkage in the cohort was strong. Across approximately 400 genotyped donors of the cohort, an average of about 250,000 unique TCR beta nucleotide sequences per donor were sequenced, and roughly a sixth of those sequences were non-productive.

The paper's findings and limits, for the study overall: In a later analysis, TCR association rates were found to vary across HLA loci, with the most associated TCRs seen for DRB1 alleles and the fewest for HLA-C alleles. According to a later genetic analysis, donors in an Asian-associated ancestry cluster had fewer N-insertions in productive TCRs than the approximately 650-donor mean. CMV serostatus was the only immune exposure information available for the cohort. The 87-base-pair reads could not distinguish some IMGT-functional V segments, including TRBV6-2 and TRBV6-3, so those segments were excluded. Seventeen rarely observed V segments, including chromosome 9 orphons, were excluded from the earlier analysis of some 590 of the donors because counts were too low. When HLA alleles, especially DR and DQ, strongly co-occurred, TCR associations were difficult to assign to individual alleles. A later analysis reported that several top co-occurrence clusters appeared linked to parvovirus B19, influenza, CMV and Epstein-Barr virus. Because HLA typing was missing for some donors at each locus, association tests included only the typed subset. Only TCR beta chains were sequenced in this cohort, and the absence of alpha or paired-chain data limited detectable features. A group of highly shared sequence variants was considered likely to be a technical artifact of the sequencing pipeline. A further reported finding was that TCR beta sequences accurately predicted the HLA-A and HLA-B alleles for most subjects in the first cohort. An earlier analysis of several hundred of the donors showed that most TCR beta V segments appeared in productive rearrangements either about 87% or about 30% of the time, which broadly matched IMGT annotations. A few of the identified cytomegalovirus-associated TCR beta chains were confirmed in vitro to be specific for cytomegalovirus antigens. Correlated functional status among segregating V segments might reflect linkage disequilibrium, but an unknown experimental factor could not be ruled out. Compared with equally common non-associated chains, HLA-associated TCR beta chains in a later analysis were more clonally expanded and had lower generation probabilities. An association between a missense DCLRE1C variant and V-gene and J-gene trimming of TCR beta chains was found in a later genetic analysis and replicated in an independent cohort. In the study, approximately 160 TCR beta chains were listed as associated with cytomegalovirus. Across donors, most TCR sequences were observed very rarely, whereas some public TCRs were present in many individuals. A later analysis associated 16,951 TCR beta sequences with specific HLA alleles at a false discovery rate of 0.05. Most CMV-associated TCR beta chains appeared to be HLA-restricted in a later analysis, and the HLA associations seemed to be driven largely by CMV exposure. Sequencing depth was assumed to be roughly uniform across donors in the presence/absence analyses, though that assumption may not hold. According to the authors, the approach could potentially be generalized to other disease states and immunological phenotypes. The classifier was reported to diagnose cytomegalovirus status with high specificity and sensitivity in both the original and validation cohorts.

Library prep was done by the immunoSEQ multiplex PCR assay. For the multiplex PCR, a mixture combining 60 forward primers for TCR Vbeta segments and 13 reverse primers for TCR Jbeta segments was used. Amplification of the CDR3 region of rearranged TCR beta genes was performed with a multiplex PCR assay on genomic DNA. On the Illumina HiSeq System, the amplified TCR beta libraries were sequenced as 87-base-pair reads. The study's own analysis went as follows. In a later analysis, approximately 74 million unique TCR beta chains were counted across the roughly 610 repertoires, and roughly 9.9 million of these chains were shared by at least two donors. Raw reads were error-corrected and collapsed into unique sequences by a nearest-neighbor algorithm in which closely related sequences were merged to remove PCR and sequencing errors. To assign V, D and J gene segments, CDR3 sequences were aligned to IMGT reference sequences. Each retained sequence needed at least a six-nucleotide match to both a V gene segment and a J gene segment. Rearrangements were classified as productive when the CDR3 lacked stop codons and remained in frame with V and J, and all other rearrangements were classified as non-productive. Following IMGT convention, CDR3 was defined as the stretch from the second conserved V-encoded cysteine up to the conserved J-encoded phenylalanine. In an earlier analysis of more than 550 of the donors, sequences lacking an unambiguous match to a single V gene segment were excluded. In an earlier analysis of approximately 550 of the donors, V segments were called functional above 56.7% productive rearrangements and were called segregating when the between-donor standard deviation exceeded 5%. To diagnose cytomegalovirus status from the catalog of TCR beta chain sequences, a statistical classification framework was built. In a later analysis, TCR nucleotide sequences were compared against IMGT/GENE-DB human TR gene sequences so that V and J genes could be assigned. A later analysis assigned CDR3 sequences and most-parsimonious VDJ recombination scenarios with the TCRdist pipeline. In a later analysis, each TCR beta chain was defined by its CDR3 amino acid sequence together with its V-gene family, and reads without a unique V-gene family were excluded. As a way to deal with suspected cross-contamination and a sequencing artifact, a later analysis dropped more than 500 nucleotide sequences that were highly shared and had low generation probability. For each public chain, a later analysis derived a clonal expansion index from normalized ranks of inferred template counts within each repertoire. In a later analysis, generation probabilities were computed using a VDJ recombination model fitted to out-of-frame rearrangements, and the results were checked against IGoR. In a later analysis, TCR-TCR, TCR-HLA and TCR-CMV co-occurrence was scored with hypergeometric tests, and a repertoire-size bias correction was applied to TCR pairs. False discovery rates were estimated in a later analysis by permuting HLA or CMV assignments 20 times. In a later analysis, co-occurring TCRs were grouped using DBSCAN, and TCRdist sequence similarity was added for clustering within HLA-allele-positive subsets. Repertoires with fewer than 30,000 or more than 120,000 public chains were left out of co-occurrence clustering, as were five repertoires with anomalous nucleotide sharing. Not all clones reach the TCRdb copy of this immuneACCESS table, which keeps in-frame sequences only. Checked studies attribute under half of the gap to unresolved V genes and leave the rest unexplained. That table is the source of V, J and clone size, and D and trimming were worked out from the DNA. The sample contains 150,000 to 200,000 clones, roughly 85% of them found a single time. The ten largest clones add up to approximately 4.4% of the sample.

The germline V gene encodes CDR1 MGHRA and CDR2 YSYEKL. Compared with germline, V lacks 2 bases and J lacks 6 bases; bases without a gene match: 10. The CDR3 runs 16 amino acids, cysteine and phenylalanine included. The only DNA kept is the CDR3, 48 bases in frame from the first base. The sample comprised PBMCs. The sequence is built from TRBV4-1 and TRBJ1-5; TRBD1 agrees with 7 junctional bases. The sequence derives from a woman aged 25 to 39 in good health and CMV-seropositive. The CDR3 region has the sequence CASSQYLQGKGQPQHF. The nucleotide sequence reads as follows: TGCGCCAGCAGCCAATACCTACAGGGGAAGGGTCAGCCCCAGCATTTT.